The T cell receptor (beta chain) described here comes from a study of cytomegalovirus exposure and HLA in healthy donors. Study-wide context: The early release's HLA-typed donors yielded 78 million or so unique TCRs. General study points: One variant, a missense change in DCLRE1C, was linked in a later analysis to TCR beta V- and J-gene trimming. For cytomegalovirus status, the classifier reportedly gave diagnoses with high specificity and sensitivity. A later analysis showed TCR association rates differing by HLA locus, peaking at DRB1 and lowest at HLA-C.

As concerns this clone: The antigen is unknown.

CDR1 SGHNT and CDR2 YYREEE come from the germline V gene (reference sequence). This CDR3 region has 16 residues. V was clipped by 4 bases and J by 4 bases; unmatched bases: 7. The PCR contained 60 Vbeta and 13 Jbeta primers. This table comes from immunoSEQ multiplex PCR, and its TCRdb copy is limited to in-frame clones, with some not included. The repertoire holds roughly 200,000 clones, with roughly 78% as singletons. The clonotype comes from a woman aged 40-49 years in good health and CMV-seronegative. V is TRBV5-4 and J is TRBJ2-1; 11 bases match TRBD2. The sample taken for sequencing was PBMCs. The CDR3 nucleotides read TGTGCCAGCAGCAGTAGCGGGGGGGCCCGTTACAATGAGCAGTTCTTC. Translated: CASSSSGGARYNEQFF.